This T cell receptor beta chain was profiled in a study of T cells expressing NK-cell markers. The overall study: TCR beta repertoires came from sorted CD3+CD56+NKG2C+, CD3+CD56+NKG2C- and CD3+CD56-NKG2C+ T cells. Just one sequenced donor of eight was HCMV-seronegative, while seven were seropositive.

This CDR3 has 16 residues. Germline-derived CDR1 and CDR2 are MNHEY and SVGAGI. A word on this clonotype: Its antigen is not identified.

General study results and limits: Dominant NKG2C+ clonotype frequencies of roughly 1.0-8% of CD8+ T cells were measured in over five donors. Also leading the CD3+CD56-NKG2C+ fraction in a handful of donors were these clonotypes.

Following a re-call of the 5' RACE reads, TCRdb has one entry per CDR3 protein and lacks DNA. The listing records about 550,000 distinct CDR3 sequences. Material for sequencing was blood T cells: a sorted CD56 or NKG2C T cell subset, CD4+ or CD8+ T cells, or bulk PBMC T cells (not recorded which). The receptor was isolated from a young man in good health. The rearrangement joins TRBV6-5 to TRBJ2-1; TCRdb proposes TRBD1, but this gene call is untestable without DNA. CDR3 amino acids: CASSYGRTRDGNEQFF.